This is a list of T cell receptor beta chains from one sample in a study of blood T cell repertoires in COVID-19. Some clones are missing from TCRdb's copy, which holds only in-frame ones; the method was immunoSEQ multiplex PCR. The sample lists 90,000 to 150,000 clones, approximately 70% seen once, with 0.7% to 1% in the top ten. Sequenced sample: peripheral blood. These receptors were taken from a human donor with acute or convalescent COVID-19. The donor label of this sample is uncertain. The CDR3 runs from the conserved cysteine through the conserved F or W. The listing skips clone size in some rows; elsewhere it reads once, few, many or a size class.

len	v_gene	j_gene	abundance	CDR3aa
15	TRBV5-1	TRBJ2-3	.	CASTLLAGGPDTQYF
14	TRBV2	TRBJ1-5	once	CASSLTGNKQPQHF
18	TRBV2	TRBJ2-6	.	CASRAPGQGAVGANVLTF
15	TRBV7-2	TRBJ2-6	few	CASSSSGSGANVLTF
15	TRBV5-1	TRBJ1-6	.	CASSLDGQGTAPLHF
19	TRBV5-6	TRBJ2-3	.	CASSFYGTALSFSTDTQYF
13	TRBV6-5	TRBJ1-2	.	CASQPGTNYGYTF
13	TRBV9	TRBJ1-5	few	CASSVGGGQPQHF
18	TRBV9	TRBJ2-2	few	CASSSQGGQGFNTGELFF
15	TRBV6-4	TRBJ2-1	.	CASSDGTSGGNEQFF
15	TRBV19	TRBJ1-5	once	CASSILTGGNQPQHF
12	TRBV5-1	TRBJ1-4	.	CASRTLDEKLFF
14	TRBV9	TRBJ1-5	.	CASSVGLGGQPQHF
15	TRBV13	TRBJ1-3	.	CASSSPHISGNTIYF
14	TRBV7-8	TRBJ1-2	once	CASSQDRGRDGYTF
15	TRBV5-1	TRBJ2-1	.	CASRESGGAYNEQFF
12	TRBV12-3/TRBV12-4	TRBJ1-5	.	CASSTRDQPQHF
15	TRBV3-1/TRBV3-2	TRBJ2-7	few	CASSQDVRVVSEQYF
15	TRBV5-8	TRBJ1-2	.	CASSSRGQGLYGYTF
15	TRBV27	TRBJ2-7	many	CASSKTGGEGYEQYF
15	TRBV6-5	TRBJ1-5	few	CASRQIQGADQPQHF
18	TRBV18	TRBJ2-6	.	CASSPGTGAPSGANVLTF
15	TRBV12-5	TRBJ2-3	few	CASGLGTGKTDTQYF
16	TRBV25-1	TRBJ2-1	few	CASSDPGQGIRDEQFF
18	TRBV28	TRBJ1-3	.	CASSPPTYRSTSGNTIYF
16	TRBV30	TRBJ1-1	.	CAWSTTWGLEDTEAFF
15	TRBV7-9	TRBJ2-3	.	CASSLGTSGTDTQYF
15	TRBV5-1	TRBJ2-2	.	CASSLKAGGSGELFF
14	TRBV14	TRBJ1-6	.	CASSQVNRNSPLHF
15	TRBV19	TRBJ1-6	.	CASTAWTGGSSPLHF
13	TRBV11-2	TRBJ2-2	.	CASSLAGTGELFF
14	TRBV27	TRBJ1-6	.	CASSLGQYNSPLHF
15	TRBV14	TRBJ2-5	.	CASSQVGTVQETQYF
11	TRBV6-5	TRBJ1-2	.	CASSTGQSYTF
14	TRBV11-2	TRBJ2-7	.	CASSLEGRGDEQYF
16	TRBV19	TRBJ1-1	.	CASSIDPQGRNTEAFF
12	TRBV5-1	TRBJ2-3	.	CASRERTDTQYF
16	TRBV7-6	TRBJ2-1	.	CASSSPDRIPYNEQFF
14	TRBV9	TRBJ1-2	few	CASSATGESMGYTF
15	TRBV5-4	TRBJ2-2	.	CASRPDRVWTGELFF
15	TRBV7-2	TRBJ2-7	.	CASSSPTGGRPEQYF
14	TRBV19	TRBJ2-5	.	CASSPTGGEETQYF
14	TRBV27	TRBJ2-7	.	CASSPGTGGYEQYF
17	TRBV15	TRBJ1-4	many	CATSRDGGAGDGEKLFF
13	TRBV14	TRBJ2-3	.	CASSHYSAGTQYF
13	TRBV6-1	TRBJ2-7	many	CASSENLSYEQYF
15	TRBV3-1/TRBV3-2	TRBJ2-3	.	CASSIPGQLTDTQYF
13	TRBV4-2	TRBJ2-3	.	CASSQDTSDTQYF
16	TRBV27	TRBJ1-5	.	CASSPETGQSNQPQHF
19	TRBV18	TRBJ2-2	.	CASSPRVSSGGPDTGELFF
14	TRBV2	TRBJ2-3	.	CASGQGARTDTQYF
17	TRBV3-1/TRBV3-2	TRBJ2-5	.	CASSRDLAGGFGETQYF
14	TRBV30	TRBJ1-1	once	CAWSVVFRDRKAFF
15	TRBV4-1	TRBJ2-5	.	CASSQPGTGEETQYF
14	TRBV9	TRBJ2-3	.	CASSPGQLSDTQYF
16	TRBV25-1	TRBJ2-1	.	CASSPLSGSPYNEQFF
14	TRBV6-5	TRBJ2-5	.	CASRWDRGRETQYF
16	TRBV2	TRBJ2-1	few	CASSARRQASYNEQFF
16	TRBV2	TRBJ1-5	.	CASRRGGTNSNQPQHF